The rows below give T cell receptor beta chains drawn from one sample of a study of neurological immune-mediated disorders. TCRdb re-analysed the 5' RACE reads in MiXCR, keeping a single row per CDR3 protein. The data contain about 95,000 distinct CDR3 sequences, 3.5% to 4% of them singletons. The sample comprised PBMCs. Every receptor here comes from a woman under 30 with multiple sclerosis. The CDR3 runs from the conserved cysteine through the conserved F or W. D genes are given only for firm matches. Expanded clones get a size class; other rows say once, few or many, or leave the size out.

d_call	cdr3_length	v_call	j_call	clone_size	cdr3_aa	cdr3_nt
-	13	TRBV20-1	TRBJ2-7	many	CSARGLQSYEQYF	TGCAGTGCTAGGGGACTCCAGTCCTACGAGCAGTACTTC
-	10	TRBV28	TRBJ1-2	many	CASSGWGYTF	TGTGCCAGCAGTGGCTGGGGCTACACCTTC
TRBD2	17	TRBV4-2	TRBJ2-4	many	CASSRLLAGGTQGIQYF	TGTGCCAGCAGCCGCCTACTAGCGGGAGGGACTCAGGGCATTCAGTACTTC
-	15	TRBV7-9	TRBJ1-6	many	CASSLKVQGNSPLHF	TGTGCCAGCAGCTTAAAGGTCCAGGGAAATTCACCCCTCCACTTT
-	14	TRBV11-2	TRBJ1-1	many	CASSLDLSTFGAFF	TGTGCCAGCAGCTTAGATCTCAGCACATTTGGAGCTTTCTTT
-	16	TRBV5-6	TRBJ2-3	many	CASSLVPGQGTDTQYF	TGTGCCAGCAGCTTGGTCCCCGGGCAGGGGACAGATACGCAGTATTTT
-	13	TRBV14	TRBJ1-1	-	CASSRRGSTEAFF	TGTGCCAGCAGCCGCAGGGGAAGCACTGAAGCTTTCTTT
-	14	TRBV15	TRBJ2-5	many	CATSGRRAGETQYF	TGTGCCACCAGCGGCCGGAGGGCCGGGGAGACCCAGTACTTC
-	15	TRBV12-3/TRBV12-4	TRBJ1-1	many	CASSLPQASNTEAFF	TGTGCCAGCAGTTTGCCACAGGCGTCGAACACTGAAGCTTTCTTT
-	12	TRBV20-1	TRBJ2-2	many	CSAPVRGGELFF	TGCAGTGCCCCCGTTCGTGGCGGGGAGCTGTTTTTT
-	15	TRBV6-5	TRBJ2-2	-	CASSYSGGATGELFF	TGTGCCAGCAGTTACTCGGGGGGTGCCACCGGGGAGCTGTTTTTT
TRBD1	15	TRBV7-2	TRBJ2-7	many	CASSANRGSSYEQYF	TGTGCCAGCAGCGCAAACAGGGGGAGCTCCTACGAGCAGTACTTC
TRBD1	17	TRBV10-3	TRBJ1-5	many	CAISDAGGTGGNQPQHF	TGTGCCATCAGTGACGCGGGAGGGACAGGGGGCAATCAGCCCCAGCATTTT
-	12	TRBV19	TRBJ2-1	many	CASRSPGHEQFF	TGTGCCAGTAGATCGCCCGGGCATGAGCAGTTCTTC
-	14	TRBV9	TRBJ2-7	many	CASSVEAGTYEQYF	TGTGCCAGCAGCGTAGAGGCTGGGACCTACGAGCAGTACTTC
TRBD1	16	TRBV5-1	TRBJ2-7	many	CASSTDPGQGNYEQYF	TGCGCCAGCAGCACCGATCCGGGACAGGGGAACTACGAGCAGTACTTC
-	14	TRBV3-1	TRBJ2-5	many	CASSRDGTQETQYF	TGTGCCAGCAGCCGCGACGGGACACAGGAGACCCAGTACTTC
TRBD1	18	TRBV5-1	TRBJ2-3	many	CASSLPGQGYSFGDTQYF	TGCGCCAGCAGCTTGCCCGGACAGGGATACTCGTTCGGAGATACGCAGTATTTT
-	16	TRBV12-3/TRBV12-4	TRBJ2-1	many	CASSLGVLPPYNEQFF	TGTGCCAGCAGTTTAGGGGTCCTCCCCCCCTACAATGAGCAGTTCTTC
-	12	TRBV29-1	TRBJ2-5	-	CSVTQPGENQYF	TGCAGCGTAACGCAACCCGGGGAGAACCAGTACTTC
-	15	TRBV3-1	TRBJ2-7	many	CASSQDGTTYYEQYF	TGTGCCAGCAGCCAAGATGGGACAACATACTACGAGCAGTACTTC
TRBD1	14	TRBV7-2	TRBJ1-1	many	CASSLEQGHTEAFF	TGTGCCAGCAGCTTAGAACAGGGGCACACTGAAGCTTTCTTT
TRBD2	16	TRBV20-1	TRBJ2-5	many	CSAQPGLADVQETQYF	TGCAGTGCCCAGCCGGGACTAGCGGACGTCCAAGAGACCCAGTACTTC
TRBD2	16	TRBV4-3	TRBJ2-7	many	CASSQDGGERSYEQYF	TGCGCCAGCAGCCAAGATGGGGGGGAGAGGAGCTACGAGCAGTACTTC
-	14	TRBV18	TRBJ2-1	many	CASSPSISSYEQFF	TGTGCCAGCTCACCATCTATTTCTTCCTATGAGCAGTTCTTC
-	12	TRBV29-1	TRBJ1-2	many	CSVEAQAYGYTF	TGCAGCGTTGAGGCCCAGGCCTATGGCTACACCTTC
TRBD1	14	TRBV5-1	TRBJ2-7	many	CASSPGQGLGEQYF	TGCGCCAGCAGCCCGGGACAGGGTTTGGGCGAGCAGTACTTC
-	13	TRBV27	TRBJ1-5	many	CASSLGRTQPQHF	TGTGCCAGCAGTTTAGGGCGGACTCAGCCCCAGCATTTT
-	13	TRBV7-6	TRBJ2-2	many	CASSLSGGGELFF	TGTGCCAGCAGCTTATCCGGGGGCGGGGAGCTGTTTTTT
-	16	TRBV6-5	TRBJ1-2	many	CASSYSSKQEDYGYTF	TGTGCCAGCAGTTACTCATCCAAACAGGAGGACTATGGCTACACCTTC
-	14	TRBV20-1	TRBJ2-1	many	CSVRDPSSYNEQFF	TGCAGTGTCAGGGACCCAAGCTCCTACAATGAGCAGTTCTTC
-	15	TRBV5-1	TRBJ2-3	many	CASSLITGNTDTQYF	TGCGCCAGCAGCTTGATTACAGGGAACACAGATACGCAGTATTTT
TRBD2	16	TRBV20-1	TRBJ2-1	many	CSARKLAGGPDNEQFF	TGCAGTGCTAGAAAACTAGCGGGAGGGCCGGACAATGAGCAGTTCTTC
TRBD1	15	TRBV4-1	TRBJ1-2	many	CASSQQPRTGGGYTF	TGCGCCAGCAGCCAACAGCCCCGGACAGGGGGTGGCTACACCTTC
TRBD2	16	TRBV10-3	TRBJ2-2	many	CAISELAGENTGELFF	TGTGCCATCAGTGAGTTAGCGGGAGAGAACACCGGGGAGCTGTTTTTT
TRBD2	15	TRBV2	TRBJ2-1	many	CASSRDLAVNNEQFF	TGTGCCAGCAGTAGAGACCTAGCGGTGAACAATGAGCAGTTCTTC
TRBD1	13	TRBV6-2/TRBV6-3	TRBJ2-3	many	CASKRTGVDTQYF	TGTGCCAGCAAAAGAACAGGGGTCGATACGCAGTATTTT
-	16	TRBV5-5	TRBJ1-3	many	CASSFIGVNSGNTIYF	TGTGCCAGCAGCTTCATAGGGGTTAACTCTGGAAACACCATATATTTT
-	13	TRBV5-1	TRBJ2-7	many	CASSLGAPEEQYF	TGCGCCAGCAGCTTGGGCGCCCCCGAGGAGCAGTACTTC
TRBD2	15	TRBV12-3/TRBV12-4	TRBJ2-2	many	CASGRRGVNTGELFF	TGTGCCAGCGGACGCCGGGGGGTAAACACCGGGGAGCTGTTTTTT
-	16	TRBV14	TRBJ1-6	many	CASSQERGAYNSPLHF	TGTGCCAGCAGCCAAGAAAGGGGGGCCTATAATTCACCCCTCCACTTT
-	14	TRBV28	TRBJ2-2	many	CASSLGTPTGELFF	TGTGCCAGCAGTTTAGGGACACCCACCGGGGAGCTGTTTTTT
-	14	TRBV9	TRBJ1-1	many	CASSVGRRNTEAFF	TGTGCCAGCAGCGTAGGGCGGAGGAACACTGAAGCTTTCTTT
TRBD1	14	TRBV12-3/TRBV12-4	TRBJ1-2	many	CASSRRDRAEGYTF	TGTGCCAGCAGTCGCCGGGACAGGGCTGAAGGCTACACCTTC
TRBD2	15	TRBV6-6	TRBJ2-3	many	CASSYPTSGADTQYF	TGTGCCAGCAGTTACCCGACTAGCGGGGCAGATACGCAGTATTTT
TRBD1	15	TRBV10-3	TRBJ1-1	many	CAISAGQALSTEAFF	TGTGCCATCAGTGCGGGACAGGCTTTGAGCACTGAAGCTTTCTTT
-	15	TRBV7-2	TRBJ1-3	many	CASSLGGSSGNTIYF	TGTGCCAGCAGCTTAGGAGGCAGCTCTGGAAACACCATATATTTT
TRBD2	14	TRBV20-1	TRBJ2-2	many	CSASRGLESGELFF	TGCAGTGCTAGTCGGGGACTAGAGTCCGGGGAGCTGTTTTTT
-	12	TRBV6-6	TRBJ2-7	few	CDSSTGVYEQYF	TGTGACAGCAGCACAGGAGTTTACGAGCAGTACTTC
-	14	TRBV12-3/TRBV12-4	TRBJ1-1	many	CASKSGQQNTEAFF	TGTGCCAGCAAATCCGGACAGCAGAACACTGAAGCTTTCTTT
-	13	TRBV6-6	TRBJ1-2	many	CASSYGQLYGYTF	TGTGCCAGCAGTTACGGACAGCTCTATGGCTACACCTTC
-	16	TRBV6-6	TRBJ2-3	few	CASSYKSDYPTDTQYF	TGTGCCAGCAGTTATAAGTCCGACTATCCCACAGATACGCAGTATTTT